Sequencing of this T cell receptor beta chain was carried out in a study of Graves' ophthalmopathy and Graves' hyperthyroidism. Study-level findings and limits: Discrimination between ophthalmopathy and stable hyperthyroidism by a 13-signature model showed 85% to 90% sensitivity and 75% to 84% specificity. Forecasting of ophthalmopathy progression by the model achieved almost 71% sensitivity and roughly 72% specificity.

Researchers took RNA transcripts and amplified TCR beta CDR3 regions from them. First-round RT-PCR employed HTBI primers, with a second-round multiplex PCR after it. One entry per CDR3 protein results from TCRdb running MiXCR on the multiplex PCR reads. This sample has about 400,000 distinct CDR3 sequences, with approximately 20% found just once. Diagnosis relied on clinical symptoms, serum thyroxine, TRAb, thyroid ultrasound and orbital computed tomography. A word on this clonotype: Its antigen is not identified.

With 1 base removed from V and 3 bases from J, the gap between germline ends came to 9 bases. The CDR3 length is 14 residues. Germline assignment: CDR1 SGHVS and CDR2 FQNEAQ. Sequencing input: peripheral blood. The receptor's source is a woman younger than 30 with Graves' ophthalmopathy. The chain has TRBV7-8 and TRBJ1-2; D unclear. CDR3 region: CASSLDGEDYGYTF. The DNA of the CDR3 is TGTGCCAGCAGCTTAGACGGAGAGGACTATGGCTACACCTTC.